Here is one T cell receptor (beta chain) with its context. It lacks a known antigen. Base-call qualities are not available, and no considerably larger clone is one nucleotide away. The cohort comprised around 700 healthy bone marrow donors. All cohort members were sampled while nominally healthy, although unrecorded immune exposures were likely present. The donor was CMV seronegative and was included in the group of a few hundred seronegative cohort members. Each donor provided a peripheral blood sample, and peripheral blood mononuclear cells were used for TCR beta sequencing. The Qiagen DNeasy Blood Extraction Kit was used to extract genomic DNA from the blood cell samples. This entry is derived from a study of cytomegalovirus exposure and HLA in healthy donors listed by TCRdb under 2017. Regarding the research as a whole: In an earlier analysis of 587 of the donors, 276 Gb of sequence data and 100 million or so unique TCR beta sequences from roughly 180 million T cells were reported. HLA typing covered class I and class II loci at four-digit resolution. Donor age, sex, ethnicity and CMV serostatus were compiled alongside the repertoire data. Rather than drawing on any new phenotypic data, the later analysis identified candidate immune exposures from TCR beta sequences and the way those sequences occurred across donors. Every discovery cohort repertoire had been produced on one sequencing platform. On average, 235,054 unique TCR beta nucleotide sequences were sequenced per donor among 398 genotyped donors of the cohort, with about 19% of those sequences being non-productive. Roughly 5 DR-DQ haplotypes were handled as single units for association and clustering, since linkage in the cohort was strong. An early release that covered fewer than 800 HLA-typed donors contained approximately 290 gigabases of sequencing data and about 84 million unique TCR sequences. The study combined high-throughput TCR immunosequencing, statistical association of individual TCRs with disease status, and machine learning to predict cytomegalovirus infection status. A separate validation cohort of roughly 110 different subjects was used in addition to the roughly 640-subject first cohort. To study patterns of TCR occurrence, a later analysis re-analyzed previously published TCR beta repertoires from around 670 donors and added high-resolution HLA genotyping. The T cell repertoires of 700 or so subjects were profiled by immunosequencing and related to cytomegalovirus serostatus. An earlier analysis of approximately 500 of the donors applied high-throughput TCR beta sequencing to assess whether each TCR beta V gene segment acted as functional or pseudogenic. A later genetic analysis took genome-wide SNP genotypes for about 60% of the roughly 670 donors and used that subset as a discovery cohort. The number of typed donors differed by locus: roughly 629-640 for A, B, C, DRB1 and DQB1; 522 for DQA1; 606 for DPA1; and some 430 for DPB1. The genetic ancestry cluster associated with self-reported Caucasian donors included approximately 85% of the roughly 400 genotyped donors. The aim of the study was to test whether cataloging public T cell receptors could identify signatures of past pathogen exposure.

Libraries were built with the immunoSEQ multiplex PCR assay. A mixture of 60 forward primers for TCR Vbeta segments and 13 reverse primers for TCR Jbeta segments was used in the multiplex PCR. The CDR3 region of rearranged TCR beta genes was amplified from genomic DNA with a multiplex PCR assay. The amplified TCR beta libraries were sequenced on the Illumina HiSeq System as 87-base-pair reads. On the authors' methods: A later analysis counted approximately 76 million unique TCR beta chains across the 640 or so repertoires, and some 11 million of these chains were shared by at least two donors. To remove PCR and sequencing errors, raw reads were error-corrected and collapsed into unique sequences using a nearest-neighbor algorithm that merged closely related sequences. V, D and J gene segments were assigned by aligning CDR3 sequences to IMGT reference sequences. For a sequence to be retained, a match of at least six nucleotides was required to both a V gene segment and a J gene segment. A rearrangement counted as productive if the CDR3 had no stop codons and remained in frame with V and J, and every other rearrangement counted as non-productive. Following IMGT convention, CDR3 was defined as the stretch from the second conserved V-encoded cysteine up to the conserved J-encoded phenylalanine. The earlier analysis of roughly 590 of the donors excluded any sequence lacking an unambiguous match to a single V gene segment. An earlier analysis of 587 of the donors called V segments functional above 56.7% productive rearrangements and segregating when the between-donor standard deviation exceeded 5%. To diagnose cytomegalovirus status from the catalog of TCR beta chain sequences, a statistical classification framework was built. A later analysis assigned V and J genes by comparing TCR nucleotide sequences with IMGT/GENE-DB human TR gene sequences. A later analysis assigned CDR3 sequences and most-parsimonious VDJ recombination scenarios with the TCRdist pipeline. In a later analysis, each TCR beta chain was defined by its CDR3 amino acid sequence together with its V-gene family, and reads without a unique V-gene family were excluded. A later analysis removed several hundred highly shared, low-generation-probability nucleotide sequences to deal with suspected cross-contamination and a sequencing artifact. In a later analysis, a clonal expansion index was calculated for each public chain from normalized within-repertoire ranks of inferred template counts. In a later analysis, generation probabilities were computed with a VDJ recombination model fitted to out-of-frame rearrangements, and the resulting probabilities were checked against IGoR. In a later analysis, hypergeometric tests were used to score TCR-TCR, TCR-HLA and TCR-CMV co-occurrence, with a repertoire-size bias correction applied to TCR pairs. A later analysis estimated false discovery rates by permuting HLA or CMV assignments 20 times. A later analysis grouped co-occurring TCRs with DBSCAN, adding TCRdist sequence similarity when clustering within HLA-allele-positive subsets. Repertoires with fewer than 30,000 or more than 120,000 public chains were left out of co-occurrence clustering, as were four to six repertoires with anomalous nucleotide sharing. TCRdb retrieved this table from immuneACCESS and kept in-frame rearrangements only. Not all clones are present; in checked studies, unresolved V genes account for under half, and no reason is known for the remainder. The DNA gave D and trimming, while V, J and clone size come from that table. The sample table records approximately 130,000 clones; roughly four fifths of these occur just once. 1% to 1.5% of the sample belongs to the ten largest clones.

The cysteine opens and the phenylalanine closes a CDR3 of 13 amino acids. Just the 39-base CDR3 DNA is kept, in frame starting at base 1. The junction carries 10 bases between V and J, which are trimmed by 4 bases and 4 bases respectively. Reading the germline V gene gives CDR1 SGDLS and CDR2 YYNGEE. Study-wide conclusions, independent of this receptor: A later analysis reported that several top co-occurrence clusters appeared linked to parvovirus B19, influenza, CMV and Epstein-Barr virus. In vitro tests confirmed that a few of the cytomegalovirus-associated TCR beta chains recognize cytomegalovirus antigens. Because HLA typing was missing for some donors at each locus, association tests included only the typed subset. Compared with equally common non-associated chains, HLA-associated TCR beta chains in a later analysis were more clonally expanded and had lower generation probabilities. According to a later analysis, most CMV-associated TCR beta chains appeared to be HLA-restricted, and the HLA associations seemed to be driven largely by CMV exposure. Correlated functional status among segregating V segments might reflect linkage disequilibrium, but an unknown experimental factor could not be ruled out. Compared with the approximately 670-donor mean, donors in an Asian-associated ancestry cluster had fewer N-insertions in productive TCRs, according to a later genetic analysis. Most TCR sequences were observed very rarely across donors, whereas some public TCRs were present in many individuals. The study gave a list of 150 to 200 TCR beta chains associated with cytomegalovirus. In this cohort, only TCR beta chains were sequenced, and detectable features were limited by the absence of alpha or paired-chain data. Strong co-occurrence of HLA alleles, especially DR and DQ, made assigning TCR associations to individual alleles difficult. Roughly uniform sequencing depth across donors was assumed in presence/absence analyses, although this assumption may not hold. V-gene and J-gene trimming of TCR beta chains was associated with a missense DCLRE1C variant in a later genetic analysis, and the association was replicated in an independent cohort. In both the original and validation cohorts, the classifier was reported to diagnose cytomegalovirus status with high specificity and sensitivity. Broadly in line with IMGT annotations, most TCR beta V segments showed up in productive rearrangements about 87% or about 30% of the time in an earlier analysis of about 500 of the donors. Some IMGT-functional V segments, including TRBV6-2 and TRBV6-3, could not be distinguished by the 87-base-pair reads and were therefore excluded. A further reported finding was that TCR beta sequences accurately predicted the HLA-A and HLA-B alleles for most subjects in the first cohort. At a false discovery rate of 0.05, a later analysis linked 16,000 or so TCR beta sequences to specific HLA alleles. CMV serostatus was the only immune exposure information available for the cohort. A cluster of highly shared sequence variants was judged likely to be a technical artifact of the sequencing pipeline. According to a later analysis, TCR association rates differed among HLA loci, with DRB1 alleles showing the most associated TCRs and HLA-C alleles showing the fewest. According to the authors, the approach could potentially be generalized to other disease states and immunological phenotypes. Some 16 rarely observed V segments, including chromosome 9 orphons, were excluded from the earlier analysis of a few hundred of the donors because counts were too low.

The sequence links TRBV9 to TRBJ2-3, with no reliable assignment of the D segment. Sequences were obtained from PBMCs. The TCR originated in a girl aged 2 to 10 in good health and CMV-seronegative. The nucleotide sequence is TGTGCCAGCAGCTCCTCTCCCCCAGATACGCAGTATTTT. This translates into CASSSSPPDTQYF. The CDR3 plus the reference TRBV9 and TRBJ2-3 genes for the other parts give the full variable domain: DSGVTQTPKHLITATGQRVTLRCSPRSGDLSVYWYQQSLDQGLQFLIQYYNGEERAKGNILERFSAQQFPDLHSELNLSSLELGDSALYFCASSSSPPDTQYFGPGTRLTVL.